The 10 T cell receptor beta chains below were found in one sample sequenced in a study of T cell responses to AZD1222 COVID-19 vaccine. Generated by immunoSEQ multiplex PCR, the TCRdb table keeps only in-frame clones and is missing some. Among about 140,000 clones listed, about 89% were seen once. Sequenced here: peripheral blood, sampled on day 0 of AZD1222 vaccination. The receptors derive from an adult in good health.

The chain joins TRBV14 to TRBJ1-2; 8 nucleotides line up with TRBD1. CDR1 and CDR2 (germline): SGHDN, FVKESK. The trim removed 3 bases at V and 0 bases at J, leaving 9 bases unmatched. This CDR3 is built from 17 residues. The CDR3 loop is CASSHRGQGIANYGYTF. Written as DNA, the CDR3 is TGTGCCAGCAGCCACAGAGGACAGGGTATAGCTAACTATGGCTACACCTTC.

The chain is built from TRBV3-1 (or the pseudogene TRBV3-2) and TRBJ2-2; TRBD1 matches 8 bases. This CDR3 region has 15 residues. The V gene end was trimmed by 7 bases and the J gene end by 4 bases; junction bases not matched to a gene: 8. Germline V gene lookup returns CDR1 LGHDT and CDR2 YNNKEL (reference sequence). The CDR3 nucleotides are TGTGCCAGCAAATTTGGACAGGGCTTCACCGGGGAGCTGTTTTTT. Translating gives CASKFGQGFTGELFF.

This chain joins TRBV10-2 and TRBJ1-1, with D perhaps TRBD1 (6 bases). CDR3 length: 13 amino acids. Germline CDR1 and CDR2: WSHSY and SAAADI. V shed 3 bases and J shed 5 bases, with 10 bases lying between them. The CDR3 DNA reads TGCGCCAGCAGTGAAGGGGGGAGGACTGAAGCTTTCTTT. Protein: CASSEGGRTEAFF.

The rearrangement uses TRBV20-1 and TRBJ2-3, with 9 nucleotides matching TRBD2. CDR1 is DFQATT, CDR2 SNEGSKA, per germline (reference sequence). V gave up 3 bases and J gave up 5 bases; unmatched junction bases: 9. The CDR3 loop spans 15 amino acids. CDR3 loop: CSASSAGGPKDTQYF. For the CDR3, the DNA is TGCAGTGCTAGTTCCGCGGGAGGGCCCAAAGATACGCAGTATTTT.

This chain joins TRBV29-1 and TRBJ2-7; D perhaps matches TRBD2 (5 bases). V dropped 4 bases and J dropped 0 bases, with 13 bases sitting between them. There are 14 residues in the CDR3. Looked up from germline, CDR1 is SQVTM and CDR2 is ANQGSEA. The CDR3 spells CSVAGLTSSYEQYF. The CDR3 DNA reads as TGCAGCGTTGCTGGACTGACGAGCTCCTACGAGCAGTACTTC.

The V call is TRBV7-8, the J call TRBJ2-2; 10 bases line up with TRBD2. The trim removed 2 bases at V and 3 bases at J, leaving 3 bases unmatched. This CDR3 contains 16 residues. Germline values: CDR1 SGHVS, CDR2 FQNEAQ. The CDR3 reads CASSLPSGGYTGELFF. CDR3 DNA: TGTGCCAGCAGCTTACCTAGCGGGGGTTACACCGGGGAGCTGTTTTTT.

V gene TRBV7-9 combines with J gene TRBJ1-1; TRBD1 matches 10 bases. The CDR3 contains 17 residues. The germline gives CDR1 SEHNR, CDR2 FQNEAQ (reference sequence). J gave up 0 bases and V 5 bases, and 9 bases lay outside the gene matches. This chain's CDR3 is CASSPRDRGRVNTEAFF. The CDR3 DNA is TGTGCCAGCAGCCCACGGGACAGGGGAAGGGTGAACACTGAAGCTTTCTTT.

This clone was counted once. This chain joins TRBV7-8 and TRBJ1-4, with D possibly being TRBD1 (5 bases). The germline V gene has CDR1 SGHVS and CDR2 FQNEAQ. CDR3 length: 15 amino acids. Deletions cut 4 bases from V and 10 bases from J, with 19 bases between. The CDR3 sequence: CASSYGNRWKRKLFF. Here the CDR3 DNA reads TGTGCCAGCAGCTATGGAAACAGGTGGAAAAGAAAACTGTTTTTT. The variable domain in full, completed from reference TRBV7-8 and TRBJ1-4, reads GAGVSQSPRYKVAKRGQDVALRCDPISGHVSLFWYQQALGQGPEFLTYFQNEAQLDKSGLPSDRFFAERPEGSVSTLKIQRTQQEDSAVYLCASSYGNRWKRKLFFGSGTQLSVL.

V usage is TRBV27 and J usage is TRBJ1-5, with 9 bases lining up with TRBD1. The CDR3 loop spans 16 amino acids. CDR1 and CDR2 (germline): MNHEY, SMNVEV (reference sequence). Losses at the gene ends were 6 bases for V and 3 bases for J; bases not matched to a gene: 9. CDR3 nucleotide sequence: TGTGCCAGCAGACCTTTAGACAGGGGGAACAATCAGCCCCAGCATTTT. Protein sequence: CASRPLDRGNNQPQHF.

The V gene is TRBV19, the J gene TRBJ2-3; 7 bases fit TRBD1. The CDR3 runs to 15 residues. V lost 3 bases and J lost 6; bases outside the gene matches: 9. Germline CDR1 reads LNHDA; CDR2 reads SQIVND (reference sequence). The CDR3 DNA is TGTGCCAGTAGTATGACAGGGATGAGATGGGATACGCAGTATTTT. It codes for CASSMTGMRWDTQYF.